This T cell receptor beta chain derives from a study of OX40 agonist ivuxolimab in advanced cancers. This clone has only a few counts. Assay used: immunoSEQ multiplex PCR; TCRdb lists only in-frame clones, some missing. The repertoire holds around 26,000 clones, with almost 90% as singletons. V lost 9 bases, J lost 4 bases, and 18 bases lay in between. Germline-derived CDR1 and CDR2 are LNHDA and SQIVND (reference sequence). This CDR3 contains 14 residues. Sequenced material: CD4+ or CD8+ T cells sorted from blood, taken in a trial of the OX40 agonist ivuxolimab. J is TRBJ1-2 and V is TRBV19, with D possibly TRBD1 on 5 matching bases. This receptor was taken from an adult with an advanced solid tumor such as melanoma, head and neck, liver or kidney cancer. The CDR3 DNA is TGTGCCAGCCTGGCAGGCGCTGGGGGCTATGGCTACACCTTC. Amino acids: CASLAGAGGYGYTF.